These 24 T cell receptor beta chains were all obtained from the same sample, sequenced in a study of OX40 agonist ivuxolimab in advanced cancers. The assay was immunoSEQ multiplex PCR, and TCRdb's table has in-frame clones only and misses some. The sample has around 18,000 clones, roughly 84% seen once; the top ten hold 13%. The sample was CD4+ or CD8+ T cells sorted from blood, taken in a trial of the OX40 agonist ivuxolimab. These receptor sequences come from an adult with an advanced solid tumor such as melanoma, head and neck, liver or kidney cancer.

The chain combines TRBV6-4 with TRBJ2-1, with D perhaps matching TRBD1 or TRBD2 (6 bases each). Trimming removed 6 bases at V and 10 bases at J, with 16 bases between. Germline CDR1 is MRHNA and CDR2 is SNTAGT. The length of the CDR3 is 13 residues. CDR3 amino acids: CASSAGQQREQFF. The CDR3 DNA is TGTGCCAGCAGCGCGGGACAACAGAGAGAGCAGTTCTTC.

The CDR3 sequence: CSVERLQGARNEQFF. DNA for the CDR3: TGCAGCGTTGAAAGACTGCAGGGGGCGCGGAATGAGCAGTTCTTC. V and J are TRBV29-1 and TRBJ2-1; 8 bases line up with TRBD1. Germline assignment: CDR1 SQVTM and CDR2 ANQGSEA. V was clipped by 2 bases and J by 7 bases; unmatched bases: 10. The CDR3 loop spans 15 amino acids.

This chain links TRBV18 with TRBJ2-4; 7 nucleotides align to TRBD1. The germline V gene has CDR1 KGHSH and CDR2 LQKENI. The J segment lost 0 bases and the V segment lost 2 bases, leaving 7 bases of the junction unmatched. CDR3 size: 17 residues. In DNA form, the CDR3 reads TGTGCCAGCTCACCAGGAGTACAGGGGCTAGCCAAAAACATTCAGTACTTC. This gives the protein CASSPGVQGLAKNIQYF.

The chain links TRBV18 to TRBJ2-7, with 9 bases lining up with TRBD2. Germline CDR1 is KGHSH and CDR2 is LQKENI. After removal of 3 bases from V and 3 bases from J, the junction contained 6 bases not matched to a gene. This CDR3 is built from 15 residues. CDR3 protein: CASSPLREGLYEQYF. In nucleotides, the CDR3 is TGTGCCAGCTCACCTTTGCGGGAGGGCCTCTACGAGCAGTACTTC. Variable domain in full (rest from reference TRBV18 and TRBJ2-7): NAGVMQNPRHLVRRRGQEARLRCSPMKGHSHVYWYRQLPEEGLKFMVYLQKENIIDESGMPKERFSAEFPKEGPSILRIQQVVRGDSAAYFCASSPLREGLYEQYFGPGTRLTVT.

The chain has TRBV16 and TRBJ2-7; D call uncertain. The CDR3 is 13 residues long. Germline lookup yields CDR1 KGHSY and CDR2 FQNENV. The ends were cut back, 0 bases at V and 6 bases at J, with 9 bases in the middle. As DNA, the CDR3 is TGTGCCAGCAGCCAATCTAACGCAGGCGAGCAGTACTTC. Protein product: CASSQSNAGEQYF.

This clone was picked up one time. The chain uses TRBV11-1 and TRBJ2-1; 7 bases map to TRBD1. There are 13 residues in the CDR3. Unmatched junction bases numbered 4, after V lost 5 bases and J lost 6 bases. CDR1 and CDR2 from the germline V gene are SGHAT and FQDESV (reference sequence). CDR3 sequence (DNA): TGTGCCAGCAGCAGGGACAGTAGCAATGAGCAGTTCTTC. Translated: CASSRDSSNEQFF. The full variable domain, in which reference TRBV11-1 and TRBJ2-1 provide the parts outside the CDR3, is EAEVAQSPRYKITEKSQAVAFWCDPISGHATLYWYRQILGQGPELLVQFQDESVVDDSQLPKDRFSAERLKGVDSTLKIQPAELGDSAMYLCASSRDSSNEQFFGPGTRLTVL.

Here the CDR3 reads CAISDRQGNYGYTF. CDR3 nucleotides: TGTGCCATCAGTGACCGACAGGGGAACTATGGCTACACCTTC. The chain is built from TRBV10-3 and TRBJ1-2; TRBD1 matches 8 bases. CDR1 is ENHRY, CDR2 SYGVKD, per germline. Germline trimming cut 3 bases from V and 2 bases from J; bases unmatched to any gene: 2. The CDR3 has 14 amino acids.

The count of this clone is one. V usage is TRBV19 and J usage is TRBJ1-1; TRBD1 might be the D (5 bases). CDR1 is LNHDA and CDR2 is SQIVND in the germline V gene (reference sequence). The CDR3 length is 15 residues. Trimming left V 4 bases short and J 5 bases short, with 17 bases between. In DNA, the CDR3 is TGTGCCAGTAGTACCGGGGGGGGAGTAAAGACTGAAGCTTTCTTT. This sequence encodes CASSTGGGVKTEAFF. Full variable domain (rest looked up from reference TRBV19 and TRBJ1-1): DGGITQSPKYLFRKEGQNVTLSCEQNLNHDAMYWYRQDPGQGLRLIYYSQIVNDFQKGDIAEGYSVSREKKESFPLTVTSAQKNPTAFYLCASSTGGGVKTEAFFGQGTRLTVV.

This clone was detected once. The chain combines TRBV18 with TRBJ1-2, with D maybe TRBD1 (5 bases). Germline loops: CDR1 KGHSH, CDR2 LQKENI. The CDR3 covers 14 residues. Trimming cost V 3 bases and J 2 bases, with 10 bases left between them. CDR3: CASSPSGRNYGYTF. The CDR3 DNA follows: TGTGCCAGCTCACCCTCAGGGAGAAACTATGGCTACACCTTC.

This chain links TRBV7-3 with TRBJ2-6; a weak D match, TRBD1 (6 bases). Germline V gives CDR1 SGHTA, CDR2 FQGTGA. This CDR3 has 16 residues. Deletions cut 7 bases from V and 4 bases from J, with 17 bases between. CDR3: CASTLFTGTGANVLTF. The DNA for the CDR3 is TGTGCCAGCACTCTATTCACAGGGACCGGGGCCAACGTCCTGACTTTC.

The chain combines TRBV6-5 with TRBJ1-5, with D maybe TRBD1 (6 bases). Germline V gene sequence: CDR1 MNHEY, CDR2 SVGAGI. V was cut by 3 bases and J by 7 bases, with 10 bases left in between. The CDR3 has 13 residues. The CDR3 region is CASSYTGLQPQHF. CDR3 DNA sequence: TGTGCCAGCAGTTATACAGGGCTCCAGCCCCAGCATTTT.

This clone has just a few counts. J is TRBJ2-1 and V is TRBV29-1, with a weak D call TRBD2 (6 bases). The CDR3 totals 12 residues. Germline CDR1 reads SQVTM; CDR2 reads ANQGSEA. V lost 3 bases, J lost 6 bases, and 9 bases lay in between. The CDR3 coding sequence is TGCAGCGTTGAGGGGGGAGGCAATGAGCAGTTCTTC. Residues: CSVEGGGNEQFF.

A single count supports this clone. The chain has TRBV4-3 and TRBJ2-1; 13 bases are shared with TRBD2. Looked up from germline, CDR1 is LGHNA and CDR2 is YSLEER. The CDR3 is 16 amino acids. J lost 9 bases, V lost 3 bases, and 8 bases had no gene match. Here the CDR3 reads CASSQRTSGGRGEQFF. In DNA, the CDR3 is TGCGCCAGCAGCCAGAGGACTAGCGGGGGCAGGGGTGAGCAGTTCTTC.

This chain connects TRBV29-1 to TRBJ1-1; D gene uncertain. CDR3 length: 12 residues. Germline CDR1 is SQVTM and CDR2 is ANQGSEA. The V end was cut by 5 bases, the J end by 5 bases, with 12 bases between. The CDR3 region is CSVWRMGTEAFF. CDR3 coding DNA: TGCAGCGTTTGGAGAATGGGAACTGAAGCTTTCTTT.

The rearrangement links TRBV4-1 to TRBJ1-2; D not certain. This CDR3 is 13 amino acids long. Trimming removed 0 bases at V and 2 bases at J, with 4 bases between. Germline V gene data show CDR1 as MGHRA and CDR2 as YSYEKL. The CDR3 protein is CASSQDYNYGYTF. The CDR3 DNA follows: TGCGCCAGCAGCCAAGATTACAACTATGGCTACACCTTC.

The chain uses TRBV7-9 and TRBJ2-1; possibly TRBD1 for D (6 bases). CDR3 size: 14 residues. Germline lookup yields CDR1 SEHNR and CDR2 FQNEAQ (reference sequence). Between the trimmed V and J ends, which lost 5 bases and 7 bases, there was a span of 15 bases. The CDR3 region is CASSLQGSRNEQFF. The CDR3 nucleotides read TGTGCCAGCAGCCTACAGGGTTCGAGAAATGAGCAGTTCTTC.

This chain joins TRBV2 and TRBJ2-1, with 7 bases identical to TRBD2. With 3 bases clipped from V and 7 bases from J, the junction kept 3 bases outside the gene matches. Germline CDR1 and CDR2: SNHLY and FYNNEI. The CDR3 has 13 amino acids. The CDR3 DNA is TGTGCCAGCAGTGATGGGGAGGGAAATGAGCAGTTCTTC. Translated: CASSDGEGNEQFF. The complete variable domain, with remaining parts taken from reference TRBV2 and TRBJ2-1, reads EPEVTQTPSHQVTQMGQEVILRCVPISNHLYFYWYRQILGQKVEFLVSFYNNEISEKSEIFDDQFSVERPDGSNFTLKIRSTKLEDSAMYFCASSDGEGNEQFFGPGTRLTVL.

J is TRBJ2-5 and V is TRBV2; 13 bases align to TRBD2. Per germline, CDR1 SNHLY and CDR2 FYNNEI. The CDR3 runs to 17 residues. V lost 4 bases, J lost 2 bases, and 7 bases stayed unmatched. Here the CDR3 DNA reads TGTGCCAGCAGTGCACTAGCGGGGGGGCCGAAGCAAGAGACCCAGTACTTC. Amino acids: CASSALAGGPKQETQYF.

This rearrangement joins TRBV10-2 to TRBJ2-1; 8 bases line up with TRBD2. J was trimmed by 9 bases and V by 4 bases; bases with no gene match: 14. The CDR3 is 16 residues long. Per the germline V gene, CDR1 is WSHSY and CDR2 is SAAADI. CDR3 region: CASSVSRGAGAGEQFF. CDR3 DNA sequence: TGCGCCAGCAGTGTCTCACGGGGAGCGGGAGCAGGTGAGCAGTTCTTC.

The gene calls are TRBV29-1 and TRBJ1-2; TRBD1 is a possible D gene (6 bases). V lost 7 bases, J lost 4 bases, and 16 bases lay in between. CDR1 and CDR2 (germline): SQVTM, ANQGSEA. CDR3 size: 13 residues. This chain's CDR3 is CSATGGQGYGYTF. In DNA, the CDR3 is TGCAGCGCGACAGGCGGGCAGGGCTATGGCTACACCTTC.

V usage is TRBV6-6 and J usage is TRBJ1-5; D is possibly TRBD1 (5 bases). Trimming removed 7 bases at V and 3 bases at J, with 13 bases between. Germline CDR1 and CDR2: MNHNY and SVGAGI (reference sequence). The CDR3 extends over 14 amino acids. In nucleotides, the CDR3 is TGTGCCAGCACGGTGGGACCTTCCAATCAGCCCCAGCATTTT. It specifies CASTVGPSNQPQHF.

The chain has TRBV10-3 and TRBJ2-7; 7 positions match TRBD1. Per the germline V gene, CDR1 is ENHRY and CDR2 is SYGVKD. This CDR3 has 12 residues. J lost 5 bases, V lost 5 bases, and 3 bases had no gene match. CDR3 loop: CAISRGLDEQYF. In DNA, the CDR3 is TGTGCCATCAGTAGGGGGCTAGACGAGCAGTACTTC.

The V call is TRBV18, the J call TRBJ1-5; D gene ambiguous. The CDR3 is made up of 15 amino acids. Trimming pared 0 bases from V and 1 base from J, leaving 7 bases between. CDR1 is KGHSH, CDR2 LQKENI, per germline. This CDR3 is CASSPPGRSNQPQHF. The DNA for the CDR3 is TGTGCCAGCTCACCACCAGGGAGGAGCAATCAGCCCCAGCATTTT.

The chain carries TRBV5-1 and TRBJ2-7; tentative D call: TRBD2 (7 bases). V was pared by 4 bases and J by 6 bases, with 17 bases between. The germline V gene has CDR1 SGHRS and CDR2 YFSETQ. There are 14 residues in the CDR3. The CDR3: CASSPSGGQGEQYF. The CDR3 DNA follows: TGCGCCAGCAGCCCGTCGGGGGGCCAAGGCGAGCAGTACTTC.